This T cell receptor (beta chain) was sequenced for a study of identical twins. TCRdb independently ran MiXCR on the 5' RACE reads; one entry per CDR3 protein. The table records about 730,000 distinct CDR3 sequences, 21% of them present only once. V lost 2 bases and J 6 bases, leaving 9 bases between the germline ends. The CDR3 contains 14 residues. Germline V gene lookup returns CDR1 SGHTS and CDR2 YDEGEE. These data were also reused for a study on T cells expressing NK-cell markers.

The source material was PBMCs. The chain combines TRBV5-8 with TRBJ1-6; perhaps TRBD1 as D (5 bases). This clonotype originated in a woman younger than 35 in good health. The CDR3: CASSLLRGNSPLHF. In nucleotides, the CDR3 is TGTGCCAGCAGCTTATTAAGGGGTAATTCACCCCTCCACTTT.